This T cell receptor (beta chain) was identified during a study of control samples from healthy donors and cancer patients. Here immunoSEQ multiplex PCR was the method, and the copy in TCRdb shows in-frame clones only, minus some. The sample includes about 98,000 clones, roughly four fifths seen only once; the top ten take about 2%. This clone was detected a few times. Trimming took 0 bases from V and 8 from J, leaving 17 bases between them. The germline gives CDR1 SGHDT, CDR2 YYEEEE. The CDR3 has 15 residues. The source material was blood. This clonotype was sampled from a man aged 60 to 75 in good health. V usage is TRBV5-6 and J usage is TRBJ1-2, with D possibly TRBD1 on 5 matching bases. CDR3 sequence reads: CASSLVWAGTGGYTF. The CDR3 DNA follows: TGTGCCAGCAGCTTGGTATGGGCAGGGACGGGCGGCTACACCTTC.